This is a list of T cell receptor beta chains from one sample in a study of PD-1 blockade in classical Hodgkin lymphoma. Profiling relied on immunoSEQ multiplex PCR, and the TCRdb table lists in-frame clones only, not all of them. This sample has roughly 40,000 clones; about nine tenths occur once, and the top ten carry 9%. This specimen consisted of peripheral blood mononuclear cells (PBMCs), obtained at baseline. These receptors were collected from a human donor with classical Hodgkin lymphoma. Each CDR3 is given with its conserved first and last residue. Fields, in order: D gene, clone size, J gene, V gene, CDR3 DNA, CDR3 protein. D genes are given only for firm matches. Only part of the rows carry a size: once, few, many, or a class if the clone is expanded.

>-|-|TRBJ2-2|TRBV9
TGTGCATCTAAACAGGGGAACACCGGGGAGCTGTTTTTT
CASKQGNTGELFF
>-|-|TRBJ2-1|TRBV6-6
TGTGCCAGCATCCACAGGGCGAGCTCCTACAATGAGCAGTTCTTC
CASIHRASSYNEQFF
>TRBD2|-|TRBJ2-5|TRBV9
TGTGCCAGCAGCGCCCGACTAGCGGGACCCCAAGAGACCCAGTACTTC
CASSARLAGPQETQYF
>-|-|TRBJ1-5|TRBV10-3
TGTGCCAGCGGAAAGGTTTTGGGCAATCAGCCCCAGCATTTT
CASGKVLGNQPQHF
>-|few|TRBJ2-7|TRBV5-1
TGCGCCAGCAGCTCCAGGGGCAGCTTGTCTGGCCGAAACTACGAGCAGTACTTC
CASSSRGSLSGRNYEQYF
>TRBD2|-|TRBJ2-7|TRBV7-9
TGTGCCAGCAGCTCGGGACTAGCGGGAGGTATCGAGCAGTACTTC
CASSSGLAGGIEQYF
>-|-|TRBJ1-2|TRBV6-6
TGTGCCAGCAGACAGGGAAGAAACTATGGCTACACCTTC
CASRQGRNYGYTF
>TRBD1|once|TRBJ2-3|TRBV7-9
TGTGCCAGCAGCCCCGACAGGGGGGATTTAAATACGCAGTATTTT
CASSPDRGDLNTQYF
>TRBD1|-|TRBJ2-2|TRBV5-1
TGCGCCAGCAGCTTAACAGGGGTAGGGACCGGGGAGCTGTTTTTT
CASSLTGVGTGELFF
>TRBD2|few|TRBJ2-1|TRBV7-8
TGTGCCAGCAGCTTTAGCGGGAGTGGATCCTACAATGAGCAGTTCTTC
CASSFSGSGSYNEQFF